These 21 T cell receptor beta chains were all obtained from the same sample, sequenced in a study of technical replicates of blood from a handful of donors. Only in-frame clones appear in the TCRdb table, and some are missing; sequencing was by immunoSEQ multiplex PCR. The data hold roughly 69,000 clones, with 95% to 98% observed a single time. The specimen sequenced was T cells isolated from PBMCs. Every receptor here comes from a human donor in good health.

The chain combines TRBV6-5 with TRBJ2-5; 7 bases are a match to TRBD1. This CDR3 region has 15 residues. Germline CDR1 reads MNHEY; CDR2 reads SVGAGI. V gave up 2 bases and J gave up 5 bases; unmatched junction bases: 8. The CDR3 DNA sequence: TGTGCCAGCAGTTACACCCAGGGGGTTGGGGAGACCCAGTACTTC. Translation gives CASSYTQGVGETQYF.

The chain couples TRBV4-1 to TRBJ2-2; the D is unclear. The germline V and J ends were trimmed by 0 bases and 7 bases, with 9 bases remaining between them. Germline assignment: CDR1 MGHRA and CDR2 YSYEKL. There are 14 residues in the CDR3. The CDR3 nucleotides are TGCGCCAGCAGCCAAGATCACAGATACGGGGAGCTGTTTTTT. This codes for CASSQDHRYGELFF.

In nucleotides, the CDR3 is TGTGCCAGCAGTGTTAAGGGGCACGATGGCTACACCTTC. Translating it yields CASSVKGHDGYTF. The chain joins TRBV2 to TRBJ1-2; possibly TRBD1 for D (5 bases). Deletions cut 4 bases from V and 6 bases from J, with 12 bases between. Germline V gives CDR1 SNHLY, CDR2 FYNNEI. This CDR3 spans 13 amino acids.

The V call is TRBV28, the J call TRBJ1-2; 7 positions agree with TRBD1. CDR1 and CDR2 (germline): MDHEN, SYDVKM. The V and J ends lost 6 bases and 2 bases, in that order; junction bases with no gene match: 3. This CDR3 contains 13 residues. The CDR3 protein is CASRKQGNYGYTF. The CDR3 nucleotides read TGTGCCAGCAGGAAACAGGGGAACTATGGCTACACCTTC.

V is TRBV7-2 and J is TRBJ1-5; D uncertain. V lost 0 bases to trimming and J lost 4 bases, with 13 bases between them. The germline V gene has CDR1 SGHTA and CDR2 FQGNSA. The CDR3 spans 16 residues. The CDR3 nucleotides are TGTGCCAGCAGCTTAGCCAACTCCGAATCAAATCAGCCCCAGCATTTT. Translation gives CASSLANSESNQPQHF. The complete variable domain, with remaining parts taken from reference TRBV7-2 and TRBJ1-5, reads GAGVSQSPSNKVTEKGKDVELRCDPISGHTALYWYRQSLGQGLEFLIYFQGNSAPDKSGLPSDRFSAERTGGSVSTLTIQRTQQEDSAVYLCASSLANSESNQPQHFGDGTRLSIL.

V is TRBV5-1 and J is TRBJ2-1, with 8 bases lining up with TRBD1. The junction had 17 bases not matched to a gene; V was cut back by 5 bases and J by 7 bases. CDR3 length equals 17 residues. The germline V gene encodes CDR1 SGHRS and CDR2 YFSETQ. The CDR3 region has the DNA TGCGCCAGCAGTTTCTCCCTTAGGGGACAGGAGGGGAATGAGCAGTTCTTC. Translated, it gives CASSFSLRGQEGNEQFF.

The rearrangement uses TRBV7-2 and TRBJ2-3; no reliable D call. V lost 0 bases to trimming and J lost 4 bases, with 11 bases between them. CDR1 is SGHTA and CDR2 is FQGNSA in the germline V gene. The CDR3 sequence is 15 residues long. CDR3 nucleotide sequence: TGTGCCAGCAGCTTAGCTCCGTTTAAGCCAGATACGCAGTATTTT. Translated, it gives CASSLAPFKPDTQYF.

The chain recombines TRBV7-9 with TRBJ2-1; the D gene is possibly TRBD2 (6 bases). V lost 5 bases and J lost 0, with 11 bases in between. The germline V gene encodes CDR1 SEHNR and CDR2 FQNEAQ (reference sequence). The CDR3 consists of 15 residues. CDR3 sequence (DNA): TGTGCCAGCAGCATAGGAGGGAGCTCCTACAATGAGCAGTTCTTC. Protein: CASSIGGSSYNEQFF.

This chain links TRBV19 with TRBJ2-3; 10 nucleotides agree with TRBD1. The V gene's germline CDR1 is LNHDA and CDR2 SQIVND (reference sequence). V lost 5 bases, J lost 3 bases, and 5 bases stayed unmatched. The CDR3 sequence is 15 residues long. The CDR3 is CASSLPGQGTDTQYF. The DNA of the CDR3 is TGTGCCAGTAGTTTACCGGGACAGGGGACAGATACGCAGTATTTT.

The V and J genes are TRBV9 and TRBJ1-2, with unresolved D. CDR1 and CDR2 from the germline V gene are SGDLS and YYNGEE. This CDR3 has 14 amino acids. Trimming removed 3 bases from V and 2 bases from J, with 11 bases in between. CDR3 DNA sequence: TGTGCCAGCAGCGACCGGACGGGAAACTATGGCTACACCTTC. As protein: CASSDRTGNYGYTF.

V usage is TRBV6-1 and J usage is TRBJ2-3; 10 bases map to TRBD2. Germline-derived CDR1 and CDR2 are MNHNS and SASEGT. CDR3 size: 15 residues. Trimming at V came to 5 bases and at J to 2 bases, leaving 4 bases not matched to a gene. DNA for the CDR3: TGTGCCAGCAGTCTACTAGCGGGGCACACAGATACGCAGTATTTT. Its translation: CASSLLAGHTDTQYF.

V is TRBV7-9 and J is TRBJ1-4; 10 bases are a match to TRBD1. The CDR3 spans 15 residues. Germline V gene sequence: CDR1 SEHNR, CDR2 FQNEAQ (reference sequence). Trimming removed 5 bases from V and 4 bases from J; junction bases left unmatched: 4. As DNA, the CDR3 is TGTGCCAGCAGCCTAGGGGACAGGGGTAATGAAAAACTGTTTTTT. As protein: CASSLGDRGNEKLFF.

V is TRBV10-3 and J is TRBJ2-1; weak D call: TRBD2 (6 bases). V lost 7 bases to trimming and J lost 6 bases, with 16 bases between them. CDR3 length equals 14 residues. Germline CDR1 ENHRY, CDR2 SYGVKD. CDR3 sequence (DNA): TGTGCCATCAATGCAGCTAGGGAGGTCAATGAGCAGTTCTTC. Amino acid sequence: CAINAAREVNEQFF.

The V and J genes are TRBV14 and TRBJ1-2; D remains ambiguous. V shed 1 base and J shed 5 bases, with 8 bases lying between them. The CDR3 runs 13 residues. The germline V gene has CDR1 SGHDN and CDR2 FVKESK. The CDR3 DNA reads TGTGCCAGCAGCCAAGTTCCGACTTATGGCTACACCTTC. Translating gives CASSQVPTYGYTF.

The V call is TRBV6-1, the J call TRBJ2-2, with a possible D match to TRBD2 (6 bases). V was pared by 2 bases and J by 1 base, with 11 bases between. CDR3 length: 16 residues. Germline lookup yields CDR1 MNHNS and CDR2 SASEGT. This chain's CDR3 is CASSEFGGMNTGELFF. In DNA, the CDR3 is TGTGCCAGCAGTGAATTTGGAGGGATGAACACCGGGGAGCTGTTTTTT.

The V and J genes are TRBV29-1 and TRBJ1-1; D might be TRBD1 (6 bases). V was pared by 6 bases and J by 2 bases, with 16 bases between. The CDR3 loop spans 14 amino acids. The germline V gene has CDR1 SQVTM and CDR2 ANQGSEA. CDR3 loop: CSVGKQGFNTEAFF. The CDR3 DNA is TGCAGCGTCGGTAAACAGGGTTTCAACACTGAAGCTTTCTTT.

The rearrangement uses TRBV28 and TRBJ1-4; 8 bases are shared with TRBD1. The CDR3 runs 15 residues. CDR1 and CDR2 (germline): MDHEN, SYDVKM. V lost 7 bases to trimming and J lost 6 bases; unmatched junction nucleotides: 10. The CDR3 DNA reads TGTGCCAGCAACTCCGGGACAGGAGGCTATGAAAAACTGTTTTTT. Translating it yields CASNSGTGGYEKLFF.

The gene calls are TRBV7-9 and TRBJ1-5; perhaps TRBD1 as D (6 bases). Germline V gene lookup returns CDR1 SEHNR and CDR2 FQNEAQ (reference sequence). V was clipped by 5 bases and J by 7 bases, with 15 bases between them. CDR3 length: 14 amino acids. CDR3 nucleotides: TGTGCCAGCAGCGCGAACTCTGGGGGCCAGCCCCAGCATTTT. Translation gives CASSANSGGQPQHF.

The rearrangement joins TRBV7-3 to TRBJ2-6; D remains ambiguous. Germline V gene data show CDR1 as SGHTA and CDR2 as FQGTGA. The CDR3 spans 15 residues. Trimming removed 3 bases from V and 4 bases from J, with 10 bases in between. CDR3 sequence (DNA): TGTGCCAGCAGCTTCACCCTACCAGGGGCCAACGTCCTGACTTTC. As protein: CASSFTLPGANVLTF.

The chain is built from TRBV7-9 and TRBJ1-1; D might be TRBD1 (5 bases). This CDR3 is built from 14 residues. CDR1 SEHNR and CDR2 FQNEAQ come from the germline V gene (reference sequence). V lost 5 bases and J lost 11, with 21 bases in between. CDR3 in amino acids: CASSPLNSGLAAFF. The CDR3 coding sequence is TGTGCCAGCAGCCCCCTTAACTCAGGGTTAGCCGCTTTCTTT.

This chain joins TRBV15 and TRBJ2-7; the match to TRBD1 covers 10 bases. This CDR3 comprises 16 residues. The V gene end was trimmed by 2 bases and the J gene end by 5 bases; junction bases not matched to a gene: 9. Germline lookup yields CDR1 LNHNV and CDR2 YYDKDF (reference sequence). In nucleotides, the CDR3 is TGTGCCACCAGCAGACATGCTTCCGGGACAGGGGACGAGCAGTACTTC. Amino acid sequence: CATSRHASGTGDEQYF.